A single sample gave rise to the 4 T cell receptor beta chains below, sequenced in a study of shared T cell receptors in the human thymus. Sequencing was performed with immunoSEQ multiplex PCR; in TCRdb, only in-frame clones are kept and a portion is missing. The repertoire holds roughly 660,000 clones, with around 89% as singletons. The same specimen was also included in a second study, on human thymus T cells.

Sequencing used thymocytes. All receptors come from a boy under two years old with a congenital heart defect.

This CDR3 reads CASSGTSVAYEQYF. CDR3 DNA: TGTGCCAGCAGTGGTACCAGCGTGGCCTACGAGCAGTACTTC. This chain connects TRBV25-1 to TRBJ2-7, with D hard to call. With 4 bases removed from V and 2 bases from J, the gap between germline ends came to 12 bases. CDR3 length: 14 amino acids. Germline CDR1 and CDR2: MGHDK and SYGVNS.

The CDR3 sequence: CASSVGLAGSQETQYF. The DNA for the CDR3 is TGCGCCAGCAGTGTAGGACTAGCGGGAAGCCAAGAGACCCAGTACTTC. The rearrangement links TRBV10-1 to TRBJ2-5; 12 bases match TRBD2. The CDR3 contains 16 residues. Trimming took 4 bases from V and 1 from J; bases not matched to a gene: 4. Per the germline V gene, CDR1 is WNHNN and CDR2 is SYGVQD (reference sequence).

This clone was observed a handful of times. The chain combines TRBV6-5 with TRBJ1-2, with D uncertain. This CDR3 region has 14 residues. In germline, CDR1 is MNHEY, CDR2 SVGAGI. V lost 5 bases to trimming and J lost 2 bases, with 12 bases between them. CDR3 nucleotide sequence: TGTGCCAGCAGTCCCCGGGAGCCCAACTATGGCTACACCTTC. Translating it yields CASSPREPNYGYTF.

Here the CDR3 reads CASSPPPSPRTDTQYF. The CDR3 nucleotides read TGTGCCAGCTCACCACCGCCTAGCCCACGCACAGATACGCAGTATTTT. V gene TRBV18 combines with J gene TRBJ2-3; the D gene is possibly TRBD2 (5 bases). Germline assignment: CDR1 KGHSH and CDR2 LQKENI. Trimming cost V 0 bases and J 1 base, with 11 bases left between them. The CDR3 sequence is 16 residues long.